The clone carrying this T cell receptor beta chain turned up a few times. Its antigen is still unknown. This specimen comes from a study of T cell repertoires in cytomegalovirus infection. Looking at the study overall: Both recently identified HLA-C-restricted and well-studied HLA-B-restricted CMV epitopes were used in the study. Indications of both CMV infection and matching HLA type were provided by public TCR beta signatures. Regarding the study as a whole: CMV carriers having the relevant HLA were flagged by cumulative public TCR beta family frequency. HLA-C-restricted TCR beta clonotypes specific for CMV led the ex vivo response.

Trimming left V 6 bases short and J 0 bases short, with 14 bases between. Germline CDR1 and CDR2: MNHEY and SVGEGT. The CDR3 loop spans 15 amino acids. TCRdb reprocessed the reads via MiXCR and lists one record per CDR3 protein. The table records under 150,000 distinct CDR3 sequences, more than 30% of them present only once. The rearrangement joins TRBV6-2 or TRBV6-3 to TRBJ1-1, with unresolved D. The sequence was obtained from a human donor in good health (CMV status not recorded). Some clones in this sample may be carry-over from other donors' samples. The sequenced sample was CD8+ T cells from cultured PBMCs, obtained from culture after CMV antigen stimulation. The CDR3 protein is CASRSRGSMNTEAFF. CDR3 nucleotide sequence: TGTGCCAGCAGATCCCGCGGGAGTATGAACACTGAAGCTTTCTTT.